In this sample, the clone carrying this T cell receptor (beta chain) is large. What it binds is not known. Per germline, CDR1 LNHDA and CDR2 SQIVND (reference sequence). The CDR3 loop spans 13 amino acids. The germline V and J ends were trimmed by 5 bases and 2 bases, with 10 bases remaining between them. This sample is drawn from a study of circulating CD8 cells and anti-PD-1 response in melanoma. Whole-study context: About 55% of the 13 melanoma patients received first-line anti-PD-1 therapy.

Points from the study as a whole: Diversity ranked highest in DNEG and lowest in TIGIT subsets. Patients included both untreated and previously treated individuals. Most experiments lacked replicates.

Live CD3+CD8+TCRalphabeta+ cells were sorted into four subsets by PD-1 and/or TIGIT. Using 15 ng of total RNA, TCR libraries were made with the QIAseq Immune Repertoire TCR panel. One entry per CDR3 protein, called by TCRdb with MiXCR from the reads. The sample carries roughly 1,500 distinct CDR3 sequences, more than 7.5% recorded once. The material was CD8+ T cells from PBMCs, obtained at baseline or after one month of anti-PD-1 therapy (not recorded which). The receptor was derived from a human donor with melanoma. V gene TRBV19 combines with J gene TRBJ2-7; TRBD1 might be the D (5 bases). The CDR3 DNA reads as TGTGCCAGTAGTGGGGCGGTAGCCTACGAGCAGTACTTC. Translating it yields CASSGAVAYEQYF.